Each of the 10 T cell receptor beta chains below was sequenced from the same sample in a study of human CD4 T cells and Enterobacteriaceae. Assay: immunoSEQ multiplex PCR; the TCRdb copy retains only in-frame clones and omits some. Among about 29,000 clones listed, approximately 80% were seen once. All CD4+ cells other than CD45RA+CCR7+CD95- naive cells were sorted as memory, over 95% pure. Sequencing was performed on memory CD4+ T cells from blood. The receptors derive from a human donor in good health.

The chain links TRBV11-2 to TRBJ1-2; a possible D gene is TRBD1 (5 bases). With 3 bases removed from V and 0 bases from J, the gap between germline ends came to 11 bases. The CDR3 contains 15 residues. CDR1 and CDR2 (germline): SGHAT, FQNNGV. Here the CDR3 reads CASSLTDLPNYGYTF. The CDR3 coding sequence is TGTGCCAGCAGCTTGACAGACTTGCCTAACTATGGCTACACCTTC.

V and J are TRBV5-5 and TRBJ1-2; D is unresolved. The CDR3 totals 16 residues. CDR1 and CDR2 (germline): SGHKS, YYEKEE (reference sequence). V dropped 4 bases and J dropped 2 bases, with 18 bases sitting between them. CDR3 region: CASSPTTTPRNYGYTF. Here the CDR3 DNA reads TGTGCCAGCAGCCCCACAACGACACCAAGAAACTATGGCTACACCTTC.

The chain joins TRBV19 to TRBJ2-1, with 9 bases fitting TRBD2. Germline CDR1 and CDR2: LNHDA and SQIVND (reference sequence). The V gene end was trimmed by 4 bases and the J gene end by 2 bases; junction bases not matched to a gene: 9. The CDR3 contains 17 residues. Written as DNA, the CDR3 is TGTGCCAGTAGTACCCTCATGACTAGCGGAACCTACAATGAGCAGTTCTTC. Residues: CASSTLMTSGTYNEQFF.

CDR3 residues: CSATTDNEQFF. In nucleotides, the CDR3 is TGCAGTGCTACAACAGACAATGAGCAGTTCTTC. The chain is built from TRBV20-1 and TRBJ2-1; D not resolved. CDR3 size: 11 residues. The V gene's germline CDR1 is DFQATT and CDR2 SNEGSKA (reference sequence). V was trimmed by 4 bases and J by 5 bases, leaving 6 bases between them.

This rearrangement joins TRBV10-3 to TRBJ2-2, with 7 bases fitting TRBD1. The CDR3 loop spans 15 amino acids. Germline CDR1 and CDR2: ENHRY and SYGVKD. Trimming removed 3 bases from V and 6 bases from J; junction bases left unmatched: 7. The CDR3, as DNA: TGTGCCATCAGTGAAGCACAGGGGTGGGCCGGGGAGCTGTTTTTT. Protein product: CAISEAQGWAGELFF.

The chain couples TRBV7-2 to TRBJ1-2, with D unresolved. V was pared by 5 bases and J by 9 bases, with 19 bases between. Germline-derived CDR1 and CDR2 are SGHTA and FQGNSA. CDR3 size: 14 residues. This CDR3 reads CASSNRRAHMSYTF. CDR3 nucleotide sequence: TGTGCCAGCAGCAATAGACGTGCACATATGAGCTACACCTTC.

This chain uses TRBV18 with TRBJ2-5; D unclear. Germline loops: CDR1 KGHSH, CDR2 LQKENI. Trimming removed 0 bases at V and 1 base at J, with 3 bases between. The CDR3 totals 13 residues. For the CDR3, the DNA is TGTGCCAGCTCACCACCTGCCCAAGAGACCCAGTACTTC. Protein sequence: CASSPPAQETQYF.

The rearrangement links TRBV27 to TRBJ1-1, with TRBD1 matching over 10 bases. The germline gives CDR1 MNHEY, CDR2 SMNVEV (reference sequence). The V segment lost 7 bases and the J segment 4 bases; nucleotides outside the gene matches: 6. The CDR3 loop spans 14 amino acids. In DNA, the CDR3 is TGTGCCAGCAAACCGCGACAGGGGGCCACTGAAGCTTTCTTT. Its protein product is CASKPRQGATEAFF.

The genes are TRBV2 and TRBJ1-6; TRBD1 is a possible D gene (6 bases). The CDR3 runs 15 residues. V was pared by 2 bases and J by 7 bases, with 12 bases between. The germline V gene has CDR1 SNHLY and CDR2 FYNNEI. CDR3 DNA: TGTGCCAGCAGTGAAAACAGGGTGGAAAATTCACCCCTCCACTTT. Translated: CASSENRVENSPLHF.

This chain uses TRBV5-6 with TRBJ2-5, with D possibly TRBD2 on 6 matching bases. Trimming removed 2 bases at V and 5 bases at J, with 10 bases between. This CDR3 is 13 amino acids long. Germline CDR1 SGHDT, CDR2 YYEEEE. CDR3 in amino acids: CASSFGGRETQYF. CDR3 nucleotides: TGTGCCAGCAGCTTCGGAGGGCGGGAGACCCAGTACTTC.